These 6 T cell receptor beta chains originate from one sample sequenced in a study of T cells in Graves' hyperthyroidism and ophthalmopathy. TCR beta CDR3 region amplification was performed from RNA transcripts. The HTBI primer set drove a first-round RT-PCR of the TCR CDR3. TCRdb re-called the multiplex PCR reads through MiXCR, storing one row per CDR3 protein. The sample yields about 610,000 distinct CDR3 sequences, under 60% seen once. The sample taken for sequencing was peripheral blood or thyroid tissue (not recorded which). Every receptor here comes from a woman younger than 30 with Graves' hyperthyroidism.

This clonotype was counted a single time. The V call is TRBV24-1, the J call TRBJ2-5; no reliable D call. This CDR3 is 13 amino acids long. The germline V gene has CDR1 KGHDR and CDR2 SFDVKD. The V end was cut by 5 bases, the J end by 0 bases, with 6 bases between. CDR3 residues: CATSVGYQETQYF. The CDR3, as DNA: TGTGCCACCAGTGTCGGGTACCAAGAGACCCAGTACTTC.

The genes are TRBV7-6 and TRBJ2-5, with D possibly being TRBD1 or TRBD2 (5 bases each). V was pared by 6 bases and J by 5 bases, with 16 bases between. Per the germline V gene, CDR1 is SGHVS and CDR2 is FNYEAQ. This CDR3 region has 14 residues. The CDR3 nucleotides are TGTGCCAGCAGGCCACTTGGGGGAACGGAGACCCAGTACTTC. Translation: CASRPLGGTETQYF. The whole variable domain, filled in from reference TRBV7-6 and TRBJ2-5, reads GAGVSQSPRYKVTKRGQDVALRCDPISGHVSLYWYRQALGQGPEFLTYFNYEAQQDKSGLPNDRFSAERPEGSISTLTIQRTEQRDSAMYRCASRPLGGTETQYFGPGTRLLVL.

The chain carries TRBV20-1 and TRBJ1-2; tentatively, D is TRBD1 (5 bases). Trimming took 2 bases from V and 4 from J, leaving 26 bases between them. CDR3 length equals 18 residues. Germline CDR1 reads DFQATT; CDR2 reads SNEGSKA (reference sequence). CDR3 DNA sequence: TGCAGTGCTAGACCCCTTTTTGCGGGGGACCAAGAGACCTATGGCTACACCTTC. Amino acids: CSARPLFAGDQETYGYTF.

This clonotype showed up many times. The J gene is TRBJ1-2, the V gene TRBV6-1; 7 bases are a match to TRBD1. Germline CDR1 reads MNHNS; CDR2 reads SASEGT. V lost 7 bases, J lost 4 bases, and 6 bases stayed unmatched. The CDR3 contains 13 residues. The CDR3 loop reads CASKDRTGYGYTF. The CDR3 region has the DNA TGTGCCAGCAAGGACCGGACAGGCTATGGCTACACCTTC.

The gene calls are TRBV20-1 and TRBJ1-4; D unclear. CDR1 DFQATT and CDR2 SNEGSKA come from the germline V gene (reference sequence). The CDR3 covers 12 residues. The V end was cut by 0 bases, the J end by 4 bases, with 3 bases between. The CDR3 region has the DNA TGCAGTGCTAGAGAGAGTAATGAAAAACTGTTTTTT. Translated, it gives CSARESNEKLFF.

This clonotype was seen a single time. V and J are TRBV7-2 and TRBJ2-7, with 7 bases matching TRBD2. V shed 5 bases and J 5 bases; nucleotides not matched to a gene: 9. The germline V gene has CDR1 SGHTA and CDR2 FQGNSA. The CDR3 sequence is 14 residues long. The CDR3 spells CASSPSPGRDEQYF. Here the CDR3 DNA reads TGTGCCAGCAGCCCTTCACCAGGGAGGGACGAGCAGTACTTC.